A single sample gave rise to the 21 T cell receptor beta chains below, sequenced in a study of T cell changes during pregnancy in multiple sclerosis (dated by TCRdb to about 2019). Libraries came from the immunoSEQ multiplex PCR assay. As stored in TCRdb, this immuneACCESS dataset retains in-frame rearrangements with V and J assigned. A fraction of the clones does not appear; measured against another copy, unresolved V genes explain less than half of the discrepancy, and the remainder lacks a known reason. The sample yields about 71,000 clones; roughly nine tenths were counted once. The leading ten clones occupy over 4.5% of the sample. Sequencing used CD8+ T cells from peripheral blood mononuclear cells, obtained before pregnancy. These TCRs come from a female donor with multiple sclerosis, enrolled in a pregnancy study.

The chain joins TRBV5-6 to TRBJ2-3, with 8 bases fitting TRBD2. The J segment lost 1 base and the V segment lost 5 bases, leaving 6 bases of the junction unmatched. From germline, CDR1 is SGHDT and CDR2 YYEEEE. The CDR3 is 15 amino acids. For the CDR3, the DNA is TGTGCCAGCAGGCTCGGGGGGGGCGGCACAGATACGCAGTATTTT. This encodes CASRLGGGGTDTQYF.

The V call is TRBV9, the J call TRBJ1-2; 7 nucleotides match TRBD1. Germline V gene data show CDR1 as SGDLS and CDR2 as YYNGEE. This CDR3 has 14 residues. Trimming at V came to 4 bases and at J to 3 bases, leaving 6 bases not matched to a gene. CDR3 nucleotide sequence: TGTGCCAGCAGCCGAGGGGGCGTAGACTATGGCTACACCTTC. This sequence encodes CASSRGGVDYGYTF.

This clone appeared once. The rearrangement uses TRBV7-9 and TRBJ2-2, with no clear D. The V end was cut by 5 bases, the J end by 3 bases, with 10 bases between. This CDR3 contains 14 residues. Germline CDR1 and CDR2: SEHNR and FQNEAQ (reference sequence). The CDR3 sequence is CASSPSSHTGELFF. In DNA, the CDR3 is TGTGCCAGCAGCCCCTCGAGCCACACCGGGGAGCTGTTTTTT.

This clone appeared once. V and J are TRBV7-8 and TRBJ2-2, with a weak D call TRBD2 (5 bases). The CDR3 is 15 residues long. Trimming removed 1 base at V and 4 bases at J, with 10 bases between. Germline V CDR1 and CDR2: SGHVS, FQNEAQ. The DNA for the CDR3 is TGTGCCAGCAGCTTAGAGGCTAGCTTCACCGGGGAGCTGTTTTTT. This encodes CASSLEASFTGELFF. Drawing the rest from reference TRBV7-8 and TRBJ2-2, the complete variable domain is GAGVSQSPRYKVAKRGQDVALRCDPISGHVSLFWYQQALGQGPEFLTYFQNEAQLDKSGLPSDRFFAERPEGSVSTLKIQRTQQEDSAVYLCASSLEASFTGELFFGEGSRLTVL.

V is TRBV19 and J is TRBJ1-5, with no clear D. The CDR3 spans 12 residues. Per the germline V gene, CDR1 is LNHDA and CDR2 is SQIVND (reference sequence). The ends were cut back, 9 bases at V and 4 bases at J, with 10 bases in the middle. In DNA, the CDR3 is TGTGCCAGCCACAGTTCGAATCAGCCCCAGCATTTT. It is translated as CASHSSNQPQHF.

The rearrangement joins TRBV9 to TRBJ1-6; TRBD1 matches 7 bases. CDR1 is SGDLS and CDR2 is YYNGEE in the germline V gene. Trimming at V came to 2 bases and at J to 9 bases, leaving 5 bases not matched to a gene. CDR3 length: 14 residues. This CDR3 is CASSVGTEGSPLHF. CDR3 in DNA: TGTGCCAGCAGCGTCGGGACAGAAGGTTCACCCCTCCACTTT. The variable domain in full, with the rest retrieved from reference TRBV9 and TRBJ1-6, is DSGVTQTPKHLITATGQRVTLRCSPRSGDLSVYWYQQSLDQGLQFLIQYYNGEERAKGNILERFSAQQFPDLHSELNLSSLELGDSALYFCASSVGTEGSPLHFGNGTRLTVT.

V and J are TRBV6-5 and TRBJ1-2; D uncertain. Trimming shortened V by 0 bases and J by 8 bases, and 13 bases separated the two germline ends. From germline, CDR1 is MNHEY and CDR2 SVGAGI. The CDR3 spans 14 residues. The CDR3: CASSYSERWAGYTF. CDR3 nucleotides: TGTGCCAGCAGTTACTCGGAAAGGTGGGCGGGCTACACCTTC.

This chain connects TRBV4-2 to TRBJ2-2; 15 bases are shared with TRBD2. CDR3 length: 19 residues. Germline V CDR1 and CDR2: LGHNA, YNFKEQ. The ends lost 3 bases at V and 5 bases at J; junction bases unmatched: 10. The CDR3 nucleotides are TGTGCCAGCAGCCATGGGACTAGCGGGGGGTTTTCGGGAACCGGGGAGCTGTTTTTT. Translation: CASSHGTSGGFSGTGELFF.

This clone turned up a few times. CDR3 residues: CASSLGRQISYTF. For the CDR3, the DNA is TGTGCCAGCAGCTTAGGCCGACAGATCAGCTACACCTTC. The chain couples TRBV13 to TRBJ1-2; tentative D call: TRBD1 (5 bases). The ends were cut back, 0 bases at V and 9 bases at J, with 11 bases in the middle. The CDR3 runs to 13 residues. In germline, CDR1 is PRHDT, CDR2 FYEKMQ (reference sequence).

V and J are TRBV4-2 and TRBJ1-1; 8 bases are shared with TRBD1. With 7 bases clipped from V and 8 bases from J, the junction kept 12 bases outside the gene matches. In germline, CDR1 is LGHNA, CDR2 YNFKEQ. CDR3 length: 14 amino acids. The CDR3 loop reads CASNQGQDRGEAFF. For the CDR3, the DNA is TGTGCCAGCAACCAGGGACAGGACCGAGGAGAAGCTTTCTTT.

The chain has TRBV19 and TRBJ2-1; D is uncertain. The CDR3 sequence is 12 residues long. V was trimmed by 7 bases and J by 2 bases, leaving 6 bases between them. Germline CDR1 reads LNHDA; CDR2 reads SQIVND (reference sequence). Here the CDR3 DNA reads TGTGCCAGTACCGACACCTACAATGAGCAGTTCTTC. Translating it yields CASTDTYNEQFF.

The CDR3 region is CASSLRYLEAFF. CDR3 nucleotide sequence: TGTGCCAGCAGCTTGCGGTACCTTGAAGCTTTCTTT. V usage is TRBV5-5 and J usage is TRBJ1-1; unclear D gene. Trimming took 1 base from V and 7 from J, leaving 8 bases between them. The germline V gene has CDR1 SGHKS and CDR2 YYEKEE (reference sequence). This CDR3 is 12 amino acids long.

This clone was seen a single time. This rearrangement joins TRBV30 to TRBJ2-7; TRBD2 matches 9 bases. The CDR3 covers 16 residues. The J segment lost 4 bases and the V segment lost 0 bases, leaving 10 bases of the junction unmatched. Germline V gene data show CDR1 as GTSNPN and CDR2 as SVGIG (reference sequence). The CDR3 sequence: CAWSVLGGGGVYEQYF. The CDR3 bases are TGTGCCTGGAGTGTACTTGGCGGGGGGGGAGTATACGAGCAGTACTTC.

This chain links TRBV29-1 with TRBJ2-3, with a possible D match to TRBD2 (6 bases). The CDR3 has 13 amino acids. CDR1 and CDR2 (germline): SQVTM, ANQGSEA. Trimming removed 7 bases from V and 2 bases from J, with 13 bases in between. CDR3 DNA sequence: TGCAGCGCCAGCGGGCAAGACACAGATACGCAGTATTTT. Amino acid sequence: CSASGQDTDTQYF.

The chain joins TRBV27 to TRBJ1-2, with D perhaps matching TRBD1 (5 bases). The germline V gene encodes CDR1 MNHEY and CDR2 SMNVEV (reference sequence). The CDR3 covers 13 residues. V lost 10 bases and J 5 bases, leaving 17 bases between the germline ends. CDR3 sequence (DNA): TGTGCCACCGGGGGAGGCGGCGGGTATGGCTACACCTTC. It encodes CATGGGGGYGYTF.

V is TRBV6-5 and J is TRBJ1-3, with D perhaps matching TRBD1 (6 bases). Germline values: CDR1 MNHEY, CDR2 SVGAGI. Trimming pared 2 bases from V and 4 bases from J, leaving 9 bases between. This CDR3 is built from 14 residues. The chain's CDR3 is CASSYTGTGNTIYF. CDR3 coding DNA: TGTGCCAGCAGTTACACAGGGACAGGAAACACCATATATTTT.

V and J are TRBV7-9 and TRBJ1-2, with TRBD1 matching 9 bases. The trim removed 5 bases at V and 8 bases at J, leaving 3 bases unmatched. Looked up from germline, CDR1 is SEHNR and CDR2 is FQNEAQ (reference sequence). This CDR3 is 12 amino acids long. CDR3 DNA: TGTGCCAGCAGCAGGGACAGGGTCGGCTACACCTTC. Translating gives CASSRDRVGYTF.

The gene calls are TRBV9 and TRBJ2-1; weak D call: TRBD2 (6 bases). CDR3 length: 14 residues. The germline V gene has CDR1 SGDLS and CDR2 YYNGEE. Trimming pared 3 bases from V and 0 bases from J, leaving 7 bases between. CDR3 protein: CASSGTTSYNEQFF. In DNA form, the CDR3 reads TGTGCCAGCAGCGGGACTACCTCCTACAATGAGCAGTTCTTC.

This clone rates as medium-sized. J is TRBJ1-1 and V is TRBV4-2; D possibly corresponds to TRBD1 (5 bases). The CDR3 extends over 16 amino acids. CDR1 and CDR2 (germline): LGHNA, YNFKEQ. Trimming left V 3 bases short and J 0 bases short, with 14 bases between. This CDR3 reads CASSHTDSTMNTEAFF. CDR3 sequence (DNA): TGTGCCAGCAGCCACACAGACAGTACAATGAACACTGAAGCTTTCTTT.

The rearrangement uses TRBV27 and TRBJ2-3; unclear D gene. The CDR3 is made up of 13 amino acids. Germline values: CDR1 MNHEY, CDR2 SMNVEV (reference sequence). With 5 bases removed from V and 2 bases from J, the gap between germline ends came to 8 bases. The CDR3 DNA reads TGTGCCAGCAGTAAAGCATCCACAGATACGCAGTATTTT. It encodes CASSKASTDTQYF.

This chain connects TRBV14 to TRBJ1-2; 8 positions agree with TRBD1. Per the germline V gene, CDR1 is SGHDN and CDR2 is FVKESK. Germline trimming cut 1 base from V and 8 bases from J; bases unmatched to any gene: 6. This CDR3 has 14 amino acids. CDR3: CASSQAGGPGGYTF. The CDR3 nucleotides read TGTGCCAGCAGCCAAGCAGGGGGCCCGGGCGGCTACACCTTC.